This T cell receptor (beta chain) was documented in a study of blood T cell repertoires in COVID-19. Study-wide context: Acute and convalescent COVID-19 samples came from the United States, Italy and Spain. The analysed material was cDNA or gDNA that came from T cells, B-cell-depleted T cells, or PBMCs.

Trimming cost V 4 bases and J 0 bases, with 8 bases left between them. The CDR3 covers 14 residues. Germline lookup yields CDR1 SGHRS and CDR2 YFSETQ. Original handling: Reference gene primers were amplified, and this amplification served to estimate nucleated cell counts. Sequencing was performed with immunoSEQ multiplex PCR; in TCRdb, only in-frame clones are kept and a portion is missing. V and J calls and clone size are those listed in that table; D and trimming were worked out from the DNA. The repertoire holds about 50,000 clones, with 87% as singletons. Sequencing was performed on peripheral blood. The sequence was collected from a human donor with active COVID-19. The donor label of this sample is uncertain. This chain links TRBV5-1 with TRBJ1-3, with D unresolved. In nucleotides, the CDR3 is TGCGCCAGCAGCGACTCAAGCTCTGGAAACACCATATATTTT. Encoded protein: CASSDSSSGNTIYF.